Shown below are 21 T cell receptor beta chains from a single sample sequenced in a study of vaccination and CD4 T cells after COVID-19. An Oncomine TCR Beta short-read assay was used to sequence the DNA from cultured CD4+ T cells. TCRdb re-analysed the PCR reads in MiXCR, keeping a single row per CDR3 protein. The sample includes over 7,000 distinct CDR3 sequences, about three fifths of them seen just once. No cognate antigen is known for these TCRs. This sample's treatment: approximately 11-day PBMC culture with coronavirus spike peptide pools or control peptides (ViraFEST assay). Material: CD4+ T cells from blood, cultured in vitro. These TCRs come from a human donor who had recovered from COVID-19.

CDR3 loop: CASSKEDRGWNTEAFF. The CDR3 DNA reads as TGTGCCAGCAGCAAAGAGGACAGGGGGTGGAACACTGAAGCTTTCTTT. V and J are TRBV21-1 and TRBJ1-1; TRBD1 was called by the table and not checked on the DNA. TRBV21-1 is described as a pseudogene. This CDR3 has 16 amino acids.

Only a few counts were recorded for this clonotype. This chain uses TRBV7-2 with TRBJ1-2; tentative D call: TRBD1 (6 bases). Germline V gives CDR1 SGHTA, CDR2 FQGNSA. The ends were cut back, 0 bases at V and 6 bases at J, with 8 bases in the middle. The CDR3 is 13 amino acids. The CDR3, as DNA: TGTGCCAGCAGCTTAGCCTCAGGGGATGGCTACACCTTC. Encoded protein: CASSLASGDGYTF.

V usage is TRBV20-1 and J usage is TRBJ2-3, with 11 bases fitting TRBD1. CDR3 length equals 18 residues. Germline trimming cut 3 bases from V and 0 bases from J; bases unmatched to any gene: 11. The germline V gene has CDR1 DFQATT and CDR2 SNEGSKA (reference sequence). The CDR3 protein is CSASGGTGGDSSTDTQYF. The CDR3, as DNA: TGCAGTGCTAGCGGGGGGACAGGGGGTGATTCTAGCACAGATACGCAGTATTTT.

This sequence joins TRBV7-9 and TRBJ2-5; D perhaps matches TRBD1 (6 bases). V shed 1 base and J shed 2 bases, with 11 bases lying between them. The CDR3 runs to 15 residues. Germline CDR1 reads SEHNR; CDR2 reads FQNEAQ (reference sequence). The CDR3 loop reads CASSLERTAQETQYF. The CDR3 nucleotides read TGTGCCAGCAGCTTAGAGCGGACAGCTCAAGAGACCCAGTACTTC.

This chain uses TRBV27 with TRBJ2-2, with 9 bases fitting TRBD1. From germline, CDR1 is MNHEY and CDR2 SMNVEV (reference sequence). The V and J ends lost 5 bases and 6 bases, in that order; junction bases with no gene match: 4. The CDR3 covers 14 residues. This CDR3 is CASSINRGPGELFF. CDR3 sequence (DNA): TGTGCCAGCAGTATTAACAGGGGGCCCGGGGAGCTGTTTTTT.

The chain carries TRBV11-3 and TRBJ2-2; 7 bases map to TRBD1. CDR3 length: 14 amino acids. CDR1 and CDR2 (germline): SGHNT, YENEEA. V lost 8 bases and J lost 5; bases outside the gene matches: 8. For the CDR3, the DNA is TGTGCCAGCGTTCAAGGACAGGCAACCGGGGAGCTGTTTTTT. It codes for CASVQGQATGELFF. The entire variable domain, with the rest obtained from reference TRBV11-3 and TRBJ2-2, is as follows: EAGVVQSPRYKIIEKKQPVAFWCNPISGHNTLYWYLQNLGQGPELLIRYENEEAVDDSQLPKDRFSAERLKGVDSTLKIQPAELGDSAVYLCASVQGQATGELFFGEGSRLTVL.

The V call is TRBV6-4, the J call TRBJ1-5; D call uncertain. Germline CDR1 reads MRHNA; CDR2 reads SNTAGT. The V gene lost 3 bases and the J gene lost 4 bases, with 7 bases spanning the gap. The CDR3 extends over 13 amino acids. The CDR3 DNA sequence: TGTGCCAGCAGTGAATCATCTAATCAGCCCCAGCATTTT. Translated: CASSESSNQPQHF.

This chain uses TRBV20-1 with TRBJ2-1; 13 bases fit TRBD2. The CDR3 runs 16 residues. Germline-derived CDR1 and CDR2 are DFQATT and SNEGSKA (reference sequence). The V and J ends lost 6 bases and 1 base, in that order; junction bases with no gene match: 6. CDR3: CSARLAGGPSYNEQFF. The DNA of the CDR3 is TGCAGTGCAAGACTAGCGGGAGGACCGTCCTACAATGAGCAGTTCTTC.

Worth noting for this clonotype: The limits of the CDR3 on the DNA are not certain, so only TCRdb's listed CDR3 is given. This chain joins TRBV19 and TRBJ1-1; TRBD1, the table's D call, lacks a check against the DNA. Germline V gene lookup returns CDR1 LNHDA and CDR2 SQIVND (reference sequence). Counting both end residues, the CDR3 totals 11 amino acids. Here the CDR3 reads CASSWGQGSFF.

This clonotype turned up a few times. This chain joins TRBV19 and TRBJ1-1; 9 bases align to TRBD1. Germline assignment: CDR1 LNHDA and CDR2 SQIVND (reference sequence). The CDR3 sequence is 14 residues long. V shed 4 bases and J 5 bases; nucleotides not matched to a gene: 5. In DNA, the CDR3 is TGTGCCAGTAGTACTGGACAGGGGAGGACTGAAGCTTTCTTT. This encodes CASSTGQGRTEAFF.

A few counts support this clonotype. The chain combines TRBV19 with TRBJ1-2; TRBD1 matches 10 bases. Looked up from germline, CDR1 is LNHDA and CDR2 is SQIVND (reference sequence). The CDR3 runs 17 residues. The V gene end was trimmed by 6 bases and the J gene end by 3 bases; junction bases not matched to a gene: 13. In nucleotides, the CDR3 is TGTGCCAGTAGCCCGGACAGGGGGGGATCCACTTACTATGGCTACACCTTC. It encodes CASSPDRGGSTYYGYTF.

The CDR3 region has the DNA TGTGCCAGCAGTCCGACCCCCGGACAGGGAAGGGACTATGGCTACACCTTC. It encodes CASSPTPGQGRDYGYTF. The chain uses TRBV27 and TRBJ1-2, with 8 bases lining up with TRBD1. The junction had 14 bases not matched to a gene; V was cut back by 5 bases and J by 3 bases. The length of the CDR3 is 17 residues. Germline V gene sequence: CDR1 MNHEY, CDR2 SMNVEV (reference sequence).

V usage is TRBV18 and J usage is TRBJ1-5; 8 bases are shared with TRBD1. Germline V lookup: CDR1 KGHSH, CDR2 LQKENI. The CDR3 is 13 amino acids. The junction had 1 base not matched to a gene; V was cut back by 2 bases and J by 7 bases. The CDR3 here is CASSPGDRQPQHF. In DNA, the CDR3 is TGTGCCAGCTCACCAGGGGACAGGCAGCCCCAGCATTTT.

Details on this clonotype: Lacking the conserved final phenylalanine or tryptophan, this CDR3 likely reflects a read error. The gene calls are TRBV27 and TRBJ1-2; 7 bases fit TRBD1. Germline-derived CDR1 and CDR2 are MNHEY and SMNVEV (reference sequence). CDR3 length: 14 amino acids. The ends lost 5 bases at V and 4 bases at J; junction bases unmatched: 7. In DNA, the CDR3 is TGTGCCAGCAGTACCAGGACAGGTCGCTATGGCTACACCCTC. This gives the protein CASSTRTGRYGYTL.

This clonotype has more than one count but fewer than ten. The V gene is TRBV24-1, the J gene TRBJ2-7; TRBD1 aligns across 11 bases. CDR3 length: 14 amino acids. Trimming took 8 bases from V and 5 from J; bases not matched to a gene: 7. The germline V gene encodes CDR1 KGHDR and CDR2 SFDVKD. Written as DNA, the CDR3 is TGTGCCACCATGGGACAGGGGGTGTCGAACGAGCAGTACTTC. Its translation: CATMGQGVSNEQYF.

The chain uses TRBV2 and TRBJ2-2; TRBD1 matches at 9 bases. V gave up 5 bases and J gave up 4 bases; unmatched junction bases: 11. Germline CDR1 and CDR2: SNHLY and FYNNEI. The CDR3 spans 17 residues. The CDR3 loop is CASSLRSGTGSTGELFF. The DNA for the CDR3 is TGTGCCAGCAGTCTTAGATCCGGGACAGGGAGCACCGGGGAGCTGTTTTTT.

J is TRBJ1-1 and V is TRBV30; D gene uncertain. V was shortened by 0 bases and J by 1 base, with 6 bases between the two germline ends. CDR1 GTSNPN and CDR2 SVGIG come from the germline V gene (reference sequence). This CDR3 comprises 13 residues. This CDR3 reads CAWSVQSNTEAFF. Here the CDR3 DNA reads TGTGCCTGGAGTGTGCAGTCGAACACTGAAGCTTTCTTT.

V gene TRBV7-3 combines with J gene TRBJ1-1; D call uncertain. Germline CDR1 reads SGHTA; CDR2 reads FQGTGA. The V gene lost 3 bases and the J gene lost 0 bases, with 8 bases spanning the gap. The CDR3 extends over 14 amino acids. CDR3 sequence reads: CASSLQKMNTEAFF. The CDR3 nucleotides read TGTGCCAGCAGCTTGCAAAAAATGAACACTGAAGCTTTCTTT. The full variable domain, with the rest looked up from reference TRBV7-3 and TRBJ1-1, is GAGVSQTPSNKVTEKGKYVELRCDPISGHTALYWYRQSLGQGPEFLIYFQGTGAADDSGLPNDRFFAVRPEGSVSTLKIQRTERGDSAVYLCASSLQKMNTEAFFGQGTRLTVV.

V is TRBV12-3 or TRBV12-4 and J is TRBJ2-5; no firm D call. CDR3 length: 14 amino acids. V lost 5 bases, J lost 1 base, and 11 bases lay in between. This CDR3 is CASSPRTGQETQYF. For the CDR3, the DNA is TGTGCCAGCAGTCCCAGGACGGGCCAAGAGACCCAGTACTTC.

The J gene is TRBJ2-3, the V gene TRBV5-4; no definite D call. Germline lookup yields CDR1 SGHNT and CDR2 YYREEE (reference sequence). This CDR3 contains 13 residues. The V and J ends lost 5 bases and 2 bases respectively, with 9 bases between them. In nucleotides, the CDR3 is TGTGCCAGCAGTCCCCGCAACACAGATACGCAGTATTTT. It translates to CASSPRNTDTQYF.

The chain links TRBV2 to TRBJ1-1, with a weak D call TRBD1 (6 bases). V lost 5 bases and J lost 6, with 10 bases in between. Germline V CDR1 and CDR2: SNHLY, FYNNEI. CDR3 length: 12 amino acids. As DNA, the CDR3 is TGTGCCAGCAGTACGACAGGACCTGAAGCTTTCTTT. Residues: CASSTTGPEAFF.